This TCR beta chain was obtained from a study of cytomegalovirus exposure and HLA in healthy donors. This CDR3 spans 15 amino acids. Trimming removed 0 bases from V and 4 bases from J, with 10 bases in between. Use of 60 Vbeta and 13 Jbeta primers characterized the PCR. The data were produced by immunoSEQ multiplex PCR, yet TCRdb's version contains in-frame clones alone and is incomplete. This sample carries some 220,000 clones, approximately 85% of them seen once, and the ten largest clones take 0.2% to 0.3%. The J gene is TRBJ2-1, the V gene TRBV23-1; weak D call: TRBD2 (5 bases). TRBV23-1 is assigned to the ORF class and has an uncertain function. The sequenced sample was PBMCs. The receptor comes from a girl aged 2-10 years in good health and CMV-seronegative. The CDR3 loop is CASSQSRDWYNEQFF. The CDR3 nucleotides read TGCGCCAGCAGTCAATCGAGGGATTGGTACAATGAGCAGTTCTTC.